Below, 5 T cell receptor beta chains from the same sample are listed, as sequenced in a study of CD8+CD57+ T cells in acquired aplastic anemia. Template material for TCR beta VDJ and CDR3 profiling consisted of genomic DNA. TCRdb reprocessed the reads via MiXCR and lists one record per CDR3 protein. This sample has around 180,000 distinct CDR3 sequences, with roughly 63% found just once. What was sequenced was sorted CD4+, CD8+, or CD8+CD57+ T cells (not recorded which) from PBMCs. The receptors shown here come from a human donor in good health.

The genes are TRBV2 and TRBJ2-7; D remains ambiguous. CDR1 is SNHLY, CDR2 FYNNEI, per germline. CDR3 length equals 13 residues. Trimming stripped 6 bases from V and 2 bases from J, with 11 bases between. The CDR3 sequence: CASSPQHPYEQYF. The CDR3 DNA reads TGTGCCAGCAGCCCACAGCATCCCTACGAGCAGTACTTC.

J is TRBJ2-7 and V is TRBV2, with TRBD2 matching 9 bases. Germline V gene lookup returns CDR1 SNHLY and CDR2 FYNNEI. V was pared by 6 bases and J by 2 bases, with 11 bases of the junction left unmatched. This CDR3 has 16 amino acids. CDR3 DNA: TGTGCCAGCAGCCTCGGGACTAGCTCTAGGACCTACGAGCAGTACTTC. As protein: CASSLGTSSRTYEQYF.

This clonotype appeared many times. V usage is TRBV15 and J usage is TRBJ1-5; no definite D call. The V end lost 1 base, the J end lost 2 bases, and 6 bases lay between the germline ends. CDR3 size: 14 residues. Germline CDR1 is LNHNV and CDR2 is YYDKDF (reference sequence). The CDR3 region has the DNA TGTGCCACCAGCAGAGGCGTAGGCAATCAGCCCCAGCATTTT. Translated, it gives CATSRGVGNQPQHF. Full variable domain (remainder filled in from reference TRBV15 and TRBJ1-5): DAMVIQNPRYQVTQFGKPVTLSCSQTLNHNVMYWYQQKSSQAPKLLFHYYDKDFNNEADTPDNFQSRRPNTSFCFLDIRSPGLGDTAMYLCATSRGVGNQPQHFGDGTRLSIL.

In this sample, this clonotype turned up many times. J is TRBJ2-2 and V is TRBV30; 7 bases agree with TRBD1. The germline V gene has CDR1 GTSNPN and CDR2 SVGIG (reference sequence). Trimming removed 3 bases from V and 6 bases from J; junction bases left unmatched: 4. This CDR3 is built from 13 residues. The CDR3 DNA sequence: TGTGCCTGGAGAACAGGGGATGCCGGGGAGCTGTTTTTT. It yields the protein CAWRTGDAGELFF.

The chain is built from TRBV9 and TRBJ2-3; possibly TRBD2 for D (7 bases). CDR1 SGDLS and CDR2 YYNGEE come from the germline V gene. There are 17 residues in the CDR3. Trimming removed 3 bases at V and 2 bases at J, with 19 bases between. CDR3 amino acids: CASSGSGGGGFTDTQYF. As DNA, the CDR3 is TGTGCCAGCAGCGGATCGGGGGGAGGGGGGTTCACAGATACGCAGTATTTT. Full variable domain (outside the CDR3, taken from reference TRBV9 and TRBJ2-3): DSGVTQTPKHLITATGQRVTLRCSPRSGDLSVYWYQQSLDQGLQFLIQYYNGEERAKGNILERFSAQQFPDLHSELNLSSLELGDSALYFCASSGSGGGGFTDTQYFGPGTRLTVL.